Presented here are 27 T cell receptor beta chains from one specimen sequenced in a study of CXCR3-negative and CXCR3-positive naive CD8 T cells. 5' RACE that incorporated UMI labels was used to prepare the TRB cDNA libraries. TCRdb reprocessed the 5' RACE reads and reports one entry per CDR3 protein, with no DNA. The table for this sample gives 45,000 to 70,000 distinct CDR3 sequences. The sequenced material came from memory CD8+ T cells from blood. These receptors were taken from a human donor in good health. Some clones in this sample may be carry-over from other donors' samples.

The chain has TRBV7-3 and TRBJ2-2; TCRdb calls TRBD1, which cannot be checked without DNA. Germline V gene lookup returns CDR1 SGHTA and CDR2 FQGTGA. This CDR3 spans 16 amino acids. The CDR3 loop reads CASSLFPGQNTGELFF.

This chain links TRBV29-1 with TRBJ1-2; TCRdb gives TRBD1 as the D gene, but with no DNA this cannot be confirmed. This CDR3 has 11 amino acids. Germline-derived CDR1 and CDR2 are SQVTM and ANQGSEA. This CDR3 is CSVVGGNGYTF.

The chain links TRBV7-9 to TRBJ2-1; the TCRdb call, TRBD1, lacks DNA for checking. CDR1 SEHNR and CDR2 FQNEAQ come from the germline V gene (reference sequence). CDR3 size: 17 residues. CDR3 loop: CASSLGTGGSLYNEQFF.

The rearrangement uses TRBV29-1 and TRBJ2-5; TCRdb's D call, TRBD1, is unchecked because there is no DNA. From germline, CDR1 is SQVTM and CDR2 ANQGSEA. CDR3 length equals 16 residues. The CDR3 reads CSVDPFAGGYQETQYF.

The chain links TRBV29-1 to TRBJ1-4; TCRdb returns TRBD1, unconfirmable since there is no DNA. The CDR3 length is 13 residues. Germline assignment: CDR1 SQVTM and CDR2 ANQGSEA. This chain's CDR3 is CSAIKRTDEKLFF.

This chain uses TRBV12-3 or TRBV12-4 with TRBJ2-7. This CDR3 is built from 14 residues. CDR3 residues: CASSFLESSYEQYF.

V and J are TRBV20-1 and TRBJ2-5; with no DNA, the TCRdb D assignment of TRBD1 cannot be verified. This CDR3 spans 16 amino acids. Per the germline V gene, CDR1 is DFQATT and CDR2 is SNEGSKA (reference sequence). The chain's CDR3 is CSARLGWTGDLETQYF.

The genes are TRBV29-1 and TRBJ2-1; TCRdb outputs TRBD2, but without DNA this stays unchecked. Germline V gives CDR1 SQVTM, CDR2 ANQGSEA. The CDR3 spans 12 residues. The CDR3 reads CSAEGLRNEQFF.

V gene TRBV5-1 combines with J gene TRBJ1-1. CDR3 length equals 15 residues. Germline loops: CDR1 SGHRS, CDR2 YFSETQ. The CDR3 loop is CASSLAGELNAEAFF. Full variable domain (missing parts from reference TRBV5-1 and TRBJ1-1): KAGVTQTPRYLIKTRGQQVTLSCSPISGHRSVSWYQQTPGQGLQFLFEYFSETQRNKGNFPGRFSGRQFSNSRSEMNVSTLELGDSALYLCASSLAGELNAEAFFGQGTRLTVV.

V and J are TRBV20-1 and TRBJ2-5; TCRdb's D gene call, TRBD1, goes unchecked for lack of DNA. Germline lookup yields CDR1 DFQATT and CDR2 SNEGSKA (reference sequence). The CDR3 totals 13 residues. CDR3: CSARTGAQETQYF.

J is TRBJ2-2 and V is TRBV4-3; TCRdb returns TRBD2, unconfirmable since there is no DNA. The CDR3 has 15 amino acids. Per germline, CDR1 LGHNA and CDR2 YSLEER. CDR3 in amino acids: CASSQTSSLAGELFF.

The V and J genes are TRBV7-6 and TRBJ2-1; TCRdb gives TRBD2 as the D gene, but with no DNA this cannot be confirmed. The CDR3 contains 13 residues. Germline assignment: CDR1 SGHVS and CDR2 FNYEAQ. This chain's CDR3 is CASSLGTSGEQFF.

The genes are TRBV5-6 and TRBJ2-3; TCRdb proposes TRBD2, but this gene call is untestable without DNA. Germline V gene lookup returns CDR1 SGHDT and CDR2 YYEEEE. The CDR3 is made up of 13 amino acids. The CDR3 spells CASSFQTSRTQYF.

The genes are TRBV5-5 and TRBJ2-7; TCRdb's D call of TRBD1 is untestable without DNA. Germline V gene sequence: CDR1 SGHKS, CDR2 YYEKEE (reference sequence). The CDR3 is 14 amino acids. CDR3: CASSFRQVSYEQYF.

V and J are TRBV29-1 and TRBJ2-7; the D call of TRBD1 rests on TCRdb alone, since no DNA is present to check it. This CDR3 comprises 12 residues. Germline V gene lookup returns CDR1 SQVTM and CDR2 ANQGSEA. CDR3 residues: CSVENRFYEQYF.

The chain has TRBV3-1 and TRBJ2-5. This CDR3 region has 14 residues. The germline V gene encodes CDR1 LGHDT and CDR2 YNNKEL (reference sequence). This CDR3 reads CASSPVLGQETQYF.

The chain joins TRBV20-1 to TRBJ2-2. Germline V gives CDR1 DFQATT, CDR2 SNEGSKA (reference sequence). This CDR3 is 13 amino acids long. CDR3: CSARDRPTGELFF.

CDR3 amino acids: CASSQDLRGTQYF. The genes are TRBV4-1 and TRBJ2-3; the D gene TCRdb calls, TRBD1, cannot be checked with no DNA. The germline CDR1 and CDR2 sequences are MGHRA and YSYEKL. The CDR3 contains 13 residues.

The chain employs TRBV7-9 and TRBJ1-1; absent DNA, TCRdb's TRBD1 call cannot be checked. The CDR3 runs to 13 residues. Germline values: CDR1 SEHNR, CDR2 FQNEAQ (reference sequence). The CDR3 is CASSREGTHEAFF.

The chain has TRBV28 and TRBJ2-1; TCRdb reports TRBD1, a call that lacks DNA to check it against. Germline V CDR1 and CDR2: MDHEN, SYDVKM. CDR3 length equals 15 residues. CDR3 loop: CASSLPGTDYNEQFF.

According to its frequency, this clonotype is large. The CDR3 loop reads CASPSGEGRKAFF. The rearrangement links TRBV28 to TRBJ1-1; TCRdb lists TRBD1, though no DNA is available to test this call. This CDR3 contains 13 residues. Germline V gene sequence: CDR1 MDHEN, CDR2 SYDVKM.

The V gene is TRBV7-9, the J gene TRBJ2-7; the TRBD1 assignment by TCRdb is unverifiable without DNA. Germline V CDR1 and CDR2: SEHNR, FQNEAQ (reference sequence). This CDR3 has 12 residues. The CDR3 loop is CASSSDRGEQYF.

V and J are TRBV5-1 and TRBJ1-1; TCRdb's D call, TRBD1, is unchecked because there is no DNA. Germline loops: CDR1 SGHRS, CDR2 YFSETQ. The CDR3 has 14 residues. The CDR3 protein is CASSTGGAGTEAFF.

This sequence joins TRBV9 and TRBJ1-5. Germline V lookup: CDR1 SGDLS, CDR2 YYNGEE. The CDR3 is made up of 14 amino acids. Here the CDR3 reads CASSASDSNQPQHF.

The V call is TRBV20-1, the J call TRBJ2-2; TCRdb's D gene call, TRBD1, goes unchecked for lack of DNA. The CDR3 consists of 17 residues. CDR1 and CDR2 from the germline V gene are DFQATT and SNEGSKA (reference sequence). The CDR3 spells CSARSRVGQGALGELFF.

The chain links TRBV20-1 to TRBJ2-3; checking the TCRdb D call of TRBD1 is not possible without DNA. Looked up from germline, CDR1 is DFQATT and CDR2 is SNEGSKA (reference sequence). CDR3 length equals 13 residues. CDR3 in amino acids: CSARGVSTDTQYF.

CDR3 loop: CAGGLAQETQYF. This chain uses TRBV2 with TRBJ2-5; TCRdb proposes TRBD2, but this gene call is untestable without DNA. In germline, CDR1 is SNHLY, CDR2 FYNNEI. This CDR3 has 12 residues.